The rows below give T cell receptor beta chains drawn from one sample of a study of cytotoxic CD8 clonotypes in ibrutinib-treated CLL. Method: immunoSEQ multiplex PCR; TCRdb's copy keeps in-frame clones and lacks some. The repertoire consists of around 310,000 clones, with roughly 85% occurring once and the leading ten covering 5% to 7%. Specimen: PBMCs, collected before ibrutinib treatment. All receptors come from a human donor with chronic lymphocytic leukemia. The conserved cysteine and the conserved F or W are not part of the CDR3 here. Fields, in order: V gene, D gene, J gene, CDR3 protein. A D gene is named only where the DNA matches it firmly.

>TRBV30|.|TRBJ1-1
AWVNTEAF
>TRBV27|.|TRBJ2-5
ASSLSRDQETQY
>TRBV28|.|TRBJ2-3
ASSPDSPSRRNTQY
>TRBV5-8|.|TRBJ1-5
ASSLTARAFNQPQH
>TRBV19|.|TRBJ1-2
ASSIESRVAYGYT
>TRBV25-1|TRBD2|TRBJ2-7
ASSELGLGRYEQY
>TRBV6-5|TRBD2|TRBJ2-7
ASRGPGLEGEQY
>TRBV12-5|TRBD2|TRBJ2-7
ASGLTSGSYEQY
>TRBV9|TRBD2|TRBJ2-7
ASSALAGGPKEQY
>TRBV6-5|TRBD1|TRBJ1-2
ASSPQGGAGGYT